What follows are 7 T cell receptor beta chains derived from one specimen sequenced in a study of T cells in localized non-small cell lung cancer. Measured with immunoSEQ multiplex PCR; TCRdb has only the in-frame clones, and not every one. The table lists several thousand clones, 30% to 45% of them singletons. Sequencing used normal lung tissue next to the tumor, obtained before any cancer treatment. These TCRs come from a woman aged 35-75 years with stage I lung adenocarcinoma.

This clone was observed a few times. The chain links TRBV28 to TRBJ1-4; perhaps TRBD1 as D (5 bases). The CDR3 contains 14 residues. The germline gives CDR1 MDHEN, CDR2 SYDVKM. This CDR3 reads CVTTVPGESEKLFF. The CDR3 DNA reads TGTGTCACCACCGTGCCGGGGGAATCCGAAAAACTGTTTTTT.

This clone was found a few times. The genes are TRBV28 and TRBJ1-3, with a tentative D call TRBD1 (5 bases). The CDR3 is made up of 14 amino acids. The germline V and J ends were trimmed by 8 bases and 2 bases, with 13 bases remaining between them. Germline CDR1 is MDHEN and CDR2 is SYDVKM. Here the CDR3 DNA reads TGTGCCAGCGCGGGTGGGGGGACTGGAAACACCATATATTTT. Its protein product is CASAGGGTGNTIYF.

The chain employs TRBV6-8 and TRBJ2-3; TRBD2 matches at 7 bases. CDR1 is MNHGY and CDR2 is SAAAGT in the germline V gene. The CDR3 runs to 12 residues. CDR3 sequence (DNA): TGTACCACGGGGGGTAGCACAGATACGCAGTATTTT. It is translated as CTTGGSTDTQYF.

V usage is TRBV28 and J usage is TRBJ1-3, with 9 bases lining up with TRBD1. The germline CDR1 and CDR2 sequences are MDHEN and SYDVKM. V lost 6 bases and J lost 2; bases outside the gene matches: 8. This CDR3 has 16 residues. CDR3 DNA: TGTGCCAGCAGCGGCCCGAGACAGGGGGCTGGAAACACCATATATTTT. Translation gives CASSGPRQGAGNTIYF. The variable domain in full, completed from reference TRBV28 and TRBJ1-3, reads DVKVTQSSRYLVKRTGEKVFLECVQDMDHENMFWYRQDPGLGLRLIYFSYDVKMKEKGDIPEGYSVSREKKERFSLILESASTNQTSMYLCASSGPRQGAGNTIYFGEGSWLTVV.

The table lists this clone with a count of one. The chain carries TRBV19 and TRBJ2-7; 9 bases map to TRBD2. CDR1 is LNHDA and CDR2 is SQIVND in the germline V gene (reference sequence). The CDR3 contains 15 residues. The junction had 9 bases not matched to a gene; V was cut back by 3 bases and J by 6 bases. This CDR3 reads CASSIGLAGLSEQYF. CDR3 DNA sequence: TGTGCCAGTAGTATTGGGCTAGCGGGATTAAGCGAGCAGTACTTC. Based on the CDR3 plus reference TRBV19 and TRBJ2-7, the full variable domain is DGGITQSPKYLFRKEGQNVTLSCEQNLNHDAMYWYRQDPGQGLRLIYYSQIVNDFQKGDIAEGYSVSREKKESFPLTVTSAQKNPTAFYLCASSIGLAGLSEQYFGPGTRLTVT.

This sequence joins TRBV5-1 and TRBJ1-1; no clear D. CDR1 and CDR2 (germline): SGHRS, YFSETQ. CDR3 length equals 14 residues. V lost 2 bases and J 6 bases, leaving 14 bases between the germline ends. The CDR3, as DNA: TGCGCCAGCAGCTTAACCCCTGGCGGGGCTGAAGCTTTCTTT. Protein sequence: CASSLTPGGAEAFF.

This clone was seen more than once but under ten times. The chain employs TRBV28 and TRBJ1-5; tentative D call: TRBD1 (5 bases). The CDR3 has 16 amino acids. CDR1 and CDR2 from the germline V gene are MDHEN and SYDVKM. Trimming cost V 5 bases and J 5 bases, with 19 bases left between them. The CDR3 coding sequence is TGTGCCAGCAGTCCGGGACCCAGGTCGGCTGATCAGCCCCAGCATTTT. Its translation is CASSPGPRSADQPQHF.